Listed below are T cell receptor beta chains from one sample, sequenced in a study of blood T cell repertoires in COVID-19. Here immunoSEQ multiplex PCR was the method, and the copy in TCRdb shows in-frame clones only, minus some. The sample lists about 430,000 clones; around 90% were seen once. The specimen sequenced was peripheral blood. The receptors shown here come from a man aged 18 to 30 with COVID-19, enrolled during active disease. CDR3s include the opening cysteine and the closing phenylalanine or tryptophan. D genes are given only for firm matches. Only part of the rows carry a size: once, few, many, or a class if the clone is expanded.

V gene,CDR3 length,D gene,clone size,J gene,CDR3 protein,CDR3 DNA
TRBV15,16,TRBD1,-,TRBJ2-7,CATSRAGTVVSYEQYF,TGTGCCACCAGCAGAGCCGGGACAGTGGTCTCCTACGAGCAGTACTTC
TRBV2,15,TRBD2,once,TRBJ2-1,CASSEDGGATNEQFF,TGTGCCAGCAGTGAAGACGGGGGGGCTACAAATGAGCAGTTCTTC
TRBV5-4,14,TRBD2,-,TRBJ2-7,CASSSIAGVSEQYF,TGTGCCAGCAGCAGCATAGCGGGAGTGAGCGAGCAGTACTTC
TRBV28,15,TRBD2,-,TRBJ2-2,CASSPAGVGPGELFF,TGTGCCAGCAGCCCAGCGGGAGTTGGTCCCGGGGAGCTGTTTTTT
TRBV28,17,-,-,TRBJ2-7,CASTPVGGTSSRYEQYF,TGTGCCAGCACTCCTGTAGGGGGCACTAGCTCGAGGTACGAGCAGTACTTC
TRBV29-1,13,TRBD2,-,TRBJ2-7,CSVRGLALYEQYF,TGCAGCGTGCGGGGACTAGCGCTTTACGAGCAGTACTTC
TRBV9,13,-,-,TRBJ2-1,CASSVDEAATQFF,TGTGCCAGCAGCGTAGACGAAGCGGCGACGCAGTTCTTC
TRBV18,15,TRBD1,-,TRBJ1-6,CASSEQGAFKSPLHF,TGTGCCAGCTCAGAACAGGGGGCGTTTAAGTCACCCCTCCACTTT
TRBV2,14,TRBD1,-,TRBJ1-2,CASSEDRAGYGYTF,TGTGCCAGCAGTGAGGACAGGGCGGGGTATGGCTACACCTTC
TRBV5-6,15,-,-,TRBJ1-2,CASSRLGVVIYGYTF,TGTGCCAGCAGCCGTTTGGGCGTCGTAATCTATGGCTACACCTTC
TRBV11-3,13,TRBD1,-,TRBJ1-2,CASSPRQGYGYTF,TGTGCCAGCAGCCCCCGACAGGGCTACGGCTACACCTTC
TRBV5-1,16,-,-,TRBJ1-6,CASSLNQRQDNSPLHF,TGCGCCAGCAGCTTGAATCAAAGACAGGATAATTCACCCCTCCACTTT
TRBV19,14,TRBD1,-,TRBJ1-2,CASSVGGQRYGYTF,TGTGCCAGTAGTGTTGGGGGACAGCGGTATGGCTACACCTTC
TRBV5-1,14,TRBD2,-,TRBJ2-3,CAGASGGAGDTQYF,TGCGCCGGGGCTAGCGGGGGGGCCGGGGATACGCAGTATTTT
TRBV27,16,TRBD2,-,TRBJ2-3,CASSFSPSGSTDTQYF,TGTGCCAGCAGTTTCTCCCCTAGCGGGAGTACAGATACGCAGTATTTT
TRBV19,13,-,-,TRBJ2-2,CASSIAGLGELFF,TGTGCCAGTAGTATAGCGGGACTGGGGGAGCTGTTTTTT
TRBV6-1,17,-,once,TRBJ1-5,CASSEASTRDPDQPQHF,TGTGCCAGCAGTGAAGCTTCAACCCGGGATCCCGATCAGCCCCAGCATTTT